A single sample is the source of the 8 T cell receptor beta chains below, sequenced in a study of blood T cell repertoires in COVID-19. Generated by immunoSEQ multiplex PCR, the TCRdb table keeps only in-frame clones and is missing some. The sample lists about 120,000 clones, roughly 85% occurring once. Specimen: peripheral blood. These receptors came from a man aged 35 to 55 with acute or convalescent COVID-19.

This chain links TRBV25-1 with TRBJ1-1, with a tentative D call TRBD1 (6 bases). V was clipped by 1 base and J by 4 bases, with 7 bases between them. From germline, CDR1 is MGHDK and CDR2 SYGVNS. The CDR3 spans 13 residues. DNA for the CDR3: TGTGCCAGCAGTGAATTAGGGGGCACTGAAGCTTTCTTT. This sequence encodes CASSELGGTEAFF.

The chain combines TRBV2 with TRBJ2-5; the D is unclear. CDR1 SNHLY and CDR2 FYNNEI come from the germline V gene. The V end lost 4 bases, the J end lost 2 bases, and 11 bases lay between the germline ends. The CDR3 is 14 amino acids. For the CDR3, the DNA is TGTGCCAGCAGTGGGTCCCTAACTCAAGAGACCCAGTACTTC. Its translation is CASSGSLTQETQYF.

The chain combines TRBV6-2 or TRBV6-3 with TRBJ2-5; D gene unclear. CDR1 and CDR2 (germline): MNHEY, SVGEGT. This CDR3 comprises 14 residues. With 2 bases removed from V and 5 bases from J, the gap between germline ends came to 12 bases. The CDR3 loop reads CASSYDSRSETQYF. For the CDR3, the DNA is TGTGCCAGCAGTTACGACTCCCGAAGTGAGACCCAGTACTTC.

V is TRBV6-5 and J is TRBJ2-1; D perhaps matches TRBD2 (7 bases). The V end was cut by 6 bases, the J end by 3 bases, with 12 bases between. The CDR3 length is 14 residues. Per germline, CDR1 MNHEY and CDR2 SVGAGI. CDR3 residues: CASRGRGIYNEQFF. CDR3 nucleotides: TGTGCCAGCAGAGGGAGGGGGATCTACAATGAGCAGTTCTTC.

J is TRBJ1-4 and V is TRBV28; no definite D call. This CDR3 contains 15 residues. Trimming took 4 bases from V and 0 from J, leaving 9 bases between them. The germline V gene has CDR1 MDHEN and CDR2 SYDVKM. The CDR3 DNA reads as TGTGCCAGCAGTTCCAGACTTTCAACTAATGAAAAACTGTTTTTT. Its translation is CASSSRLSTNEKLFF.

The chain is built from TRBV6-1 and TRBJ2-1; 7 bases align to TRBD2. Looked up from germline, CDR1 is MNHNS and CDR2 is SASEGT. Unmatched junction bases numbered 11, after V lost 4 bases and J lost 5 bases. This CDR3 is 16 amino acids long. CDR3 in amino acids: CASSALWGGLNNEQFF. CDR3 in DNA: TGTGCCAGCAGTGCTCTATGGGGGGGACTCAACAATGAGCAGTTCTTC.

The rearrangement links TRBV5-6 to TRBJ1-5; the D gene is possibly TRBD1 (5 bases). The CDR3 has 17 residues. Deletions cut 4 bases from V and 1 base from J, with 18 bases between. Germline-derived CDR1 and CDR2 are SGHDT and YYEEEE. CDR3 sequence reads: CASSTRTSRPSNQPQHF. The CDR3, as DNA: TGTGCCAGCAGCACCAGGACAAGCCGACCAAGCAATCAGCCCCAGCATTTT.

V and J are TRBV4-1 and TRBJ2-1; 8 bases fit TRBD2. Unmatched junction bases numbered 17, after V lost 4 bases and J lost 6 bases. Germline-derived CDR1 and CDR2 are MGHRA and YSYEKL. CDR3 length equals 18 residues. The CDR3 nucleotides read TGCGCCAGCAGCCCCGAGACCCCCGGCACTAGCGGCATCAATGAGCAGTTCTTC. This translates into CASSPETPGTSGINEQFF.